The 10 T cell receptor beta chains below all came from one sample that was sequenced in a study of T-cell memory formation after mild COVID-19. In TCRdb, the 5' RACE reads were re-called with MiXCR into one record per CDR3 protein. The repertoire holds a few hundred thousand distinct CDR3 sequences, around 27% seen once, with about 13% in the top ten. Sequencing was carried out using PBMCs or a T cell subset sorted from them (not recorded which). These receptor sequences come from an adult woman who had mild COVID-19 (a few samples of this study predate the infection). Cell type and time point are not known.

The CDR3 spells CASSLQGAWEQFF. CDR3 DNA: TGCGCCAGCAGCTTACAGGGGGCTTGGGAGCAGTTCTTC. The chain combines TRBV5-1 with TRBJ2-1; 9 bases are shared with TRBD1. Unmatched junction bases numbered 4, after V lost 2 bases and J lost 10 bases. Germline V gene data show CDR1 as SGHRS and CDR2 as YFSETQ. This CDR3 has 13 amino acids. The complete variable domain, with remaining parts taken from reference TRBV5-1 and TRBJ2-1, reads KAGVTQTPRYLIKTRGQQVTLSCSPISGHRSVSWYQQTPGQGLQFLFEYFSETQRNKGNFPGRFSGRQFSNSRSEMNVSTLELGDSALYLCASSLQGAWEQFFGPGTRLTVL.

The V call is TRBV24-1, the J call TRBJ2-1; TRBD1 matches at 7 bases. The germline CDR1 and CDR2 sequences are KGHDR and SFDVKD. CDR3 length equals 17 residues. Trimming cost V 4 bases and J 3 bases; bases outside gene matches: 11. The CDR3 loop reads CATSDTWARDSYNEQFF. For the CDR3, the DNA is TGTGCCACCAGTGACACATGGGCCCGGGACAGCTACAATGAGCAGTTCTTC.

The gene calls are TRBV6-5 and TRBJ2-7; 8 bases align to TRBD2. CDR3 length: 15 residues. J was trimmed by 4 bases and V by 6 bases; bases with no gene match: 11. Germline CDR1 reads MNHEY; CDR2 reads SVGAGI. This chain's CDR3 is CASSPGTRASYEQYF. The CDR3, as DNA: TGTGCCAGCAGCCCCGGGACTAGAGCTTCTTACGAGCAGTACTTC.

In its sample, this clonotype was seen a few times. The rearrangement joins TRBV5-6 to TRBJ2-3; TRBD1 matches at 11 bases. Germline assignment: CDR1 SGHDT and CDR2 YYEEEE. There are 15 residues in the CDR3. The J segment lost 7 bases and the V segment lost 0 bases, leaving 4 bases of the junction unmatched. CDR3 sequence reads: CASSLGDRGTHTQYF. CDR3 nucleotide sequence: TGTGCCAGCAGCTTGGGGGACAGGGGGACGCATACGCAGTATTTT.

This chain connects TRBV7-3 to TRBJ2-1; weak D call: TRBD2 (5 bases). The CDR3 runs to 17 residues. In germline, CDR1 is SGHTA, CDR2 FQGTGA. Trimming took 5 bases from V and 0 from J, leaving 17 bases between them. CDR3 amino acids: CASSPFIGGSSYNEQFF. CDR3 DNA: TGTGCCAGCAGCCCCTTTATTGGAGGCAGCTCCTACAATGAGCAGTTCTTC.

This clonotype was picked up a small number of times. The rearrangement uses TRBV6-2 or TRBV6-3 and TRBJ2-7; possibly TRBD1 for D (5 bases). The CDR3 consists of 15 residues. Germline CDR1 and CDR2: MNHEY and SVGEGT. Between the trimmed V and J ends, which lost 6 bases and 2 bases, there was a span of 17 bases. The CDR3 DNA follows: TGTGCCAGCAGAAGAAGGACACCCCTGGCCTACGAGCAGTACTTC. As protein: CASRRRTPLAYEQYF.

V gene TRBV7-9 combines with J gene TRBJ2-3, with D unresolved. The germline V gene encodes CDR1 SEHNR and CDR2 FQNEAQ (reference sequence). CDR3 length: 16 residues. V was cut by 0 bases and J by 0 bases, with 10 bases left in between. For the CDR3, the DNA is TGTGCCAGCAGCTTAGCGCCCCCTGCGAGCACAGATACGCAGTATTTT. Its translation is CASSLAPPASTDTQYF.

This chain uses TRBV10-3 with TRBJ2-1; TRBD2 is a possible D gene (5 bases). Germline V gene sequence: CDR1 ENHRY, CDR2 SYGVKD. V was shortened by 0 bases and J by 10 bases, with 10 bases between the two germline ends. CDR3 length: 13 amino acids. CDR3 nucleotide sequence: TGTGCCATCAGTGAGTCTGAGGGCAGGGAGCAGTTCTTC. Translating gives CAISESEGREQFF.

This clonotype was seen only a few times. This sequence joins TRBV3-1 and TRBJ2-7, with 11 bases aligning to TRBD2. This CDR3 has 13 amino acids. Germline assignment: CDR1 LGHDT and CDR2 YNNKEL (reference sequence). J lost 6 bases, V lost 4 bases, and 2 bases had no gene match. The CDR3 is CASSPGTSGEQYF. The CDR3 region has the DNA TGTGCCAGCAGCCCGGGGACTAGCGGCGAGCAGTACTTC.

This clonotype has a count of ten or more. CDR3 sequence (DNA): TGCGCCAGCAGCTTGTTAACAGGGGACTATGGCTACACCTTC. Its protein is CASSLLTGDYGYTF. V usage is TRBV5-1 and J usage is TRBJ1-2; 7 bases are a match to TRBD1. After removal of 1 base from V and 3 bases from J, the junction contained 3 bases not matched to a gene. CDR3 length: 14 residues. CDR1 is SGHRS and CDR2 is YFSETQ in the germline V gene.